The clone carrying this TCR beta chain was seen only a few times. Per sorted-subset replicate PCR, input was approximately 200 ng DNA, representing 30,000 or so T cell genomes. In the original processing: ImmunoSEQ supplied junction-only sequences lacking quality scores, so filtering was different. Assay used: immunoSEQ multiplex PCR; TCRdb lists only in-frame clones, some missing. V and J calls and clone size are copied from that table; D and trimming were computed from the DNA. Counted here are about 190,000 clones, 66% occurring once; the ten biggest clones make up 8% to 13%. The sample comes from a study of shared clonotypes between healthy human individuals. As for the study in general: CD4 naive and CD4 memory each took three plates per donor, while CD8 naive took two and CD8 memory one.

Germline CDR1 and CDR2: SNHLY and FYNNEI. With V trimmed by 4 bases and J by 6 bases, 0 bases remained unmatched. This CDR3 is built from 14 residues. Sample: memory CD4+ T cells sorted from blood. Subset noted: CD45RA-negative fraction. The chain carries TRBV2 and TRBJ2-1; 13 bases map to TRBD2. This clonotype originated in a man aged 30-40 years in good health. In DNA, the CDR3 is TGTGCCAGCAGTGGGACTAGCGGGAGCAATGAGCAGTTCTTC. It is translated as CASSGTSGSNEQFF.